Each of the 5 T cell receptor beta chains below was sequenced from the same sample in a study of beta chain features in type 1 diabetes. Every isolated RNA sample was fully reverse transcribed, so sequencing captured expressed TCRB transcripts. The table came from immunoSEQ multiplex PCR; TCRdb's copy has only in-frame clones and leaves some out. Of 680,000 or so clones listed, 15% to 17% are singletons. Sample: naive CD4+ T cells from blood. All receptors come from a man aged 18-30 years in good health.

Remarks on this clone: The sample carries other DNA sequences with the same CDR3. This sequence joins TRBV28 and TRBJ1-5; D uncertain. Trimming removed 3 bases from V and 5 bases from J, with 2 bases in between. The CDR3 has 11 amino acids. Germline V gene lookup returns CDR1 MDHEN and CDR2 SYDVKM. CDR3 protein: CASSLYQPQHF. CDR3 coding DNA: TGTGCCAGCAGTTTGTATCAGCCCCAGCATTTT.

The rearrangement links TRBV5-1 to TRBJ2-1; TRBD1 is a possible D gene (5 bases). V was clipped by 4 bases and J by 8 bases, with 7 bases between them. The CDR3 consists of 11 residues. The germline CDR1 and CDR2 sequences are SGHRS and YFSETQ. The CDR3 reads CASSPRDEQFF. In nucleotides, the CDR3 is TGCGCCAGCAGCCCCAGGGATGAGCAGTTCTTC.

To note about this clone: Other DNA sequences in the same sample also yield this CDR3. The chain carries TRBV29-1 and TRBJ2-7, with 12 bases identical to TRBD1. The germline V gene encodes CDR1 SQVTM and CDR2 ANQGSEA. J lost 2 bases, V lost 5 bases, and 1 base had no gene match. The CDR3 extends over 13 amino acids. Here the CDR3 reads CSVRDRGPYEQYF. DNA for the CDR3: TGCAGCGTTCGGGACAGGGGGCCCTACGAGCAGTACTTC.

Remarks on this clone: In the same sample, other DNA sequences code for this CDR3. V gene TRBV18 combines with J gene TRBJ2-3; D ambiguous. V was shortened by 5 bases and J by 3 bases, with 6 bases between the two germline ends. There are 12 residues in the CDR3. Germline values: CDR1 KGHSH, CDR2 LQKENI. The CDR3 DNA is TGTGCCAGCTCAACTCGGACAGATACGCAGTATTTT. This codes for CASSTRTDTQYF. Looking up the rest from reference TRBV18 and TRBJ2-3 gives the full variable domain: NAGVMQNPRHLVRRRGQEARLRCSPMKGHSHVYWYRQLPEEGLKFMVYLQKENIIDESGMPKERFSAEFPKEGPSILRIQQVVRGDSAAYFCASSTRTDTQYFGPGTRLTVL.

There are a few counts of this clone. In nucleotides, the CDR3 is TGTGCCAGCAGTGAAAGGGTGGCCAAAAACATTCAGTACTTC. Encoded protein: CASSERVAKNIQYF. The chain carries TRBV2 and TRBJ2-4; D is ambiguous. CDR1 and CDR2 (germline): SNHLY, FYNNEI. Trimming pared 2 bases from V and 1 base from J, leaving 6 bases between. The CDR3 loop spans 14 amino acids.